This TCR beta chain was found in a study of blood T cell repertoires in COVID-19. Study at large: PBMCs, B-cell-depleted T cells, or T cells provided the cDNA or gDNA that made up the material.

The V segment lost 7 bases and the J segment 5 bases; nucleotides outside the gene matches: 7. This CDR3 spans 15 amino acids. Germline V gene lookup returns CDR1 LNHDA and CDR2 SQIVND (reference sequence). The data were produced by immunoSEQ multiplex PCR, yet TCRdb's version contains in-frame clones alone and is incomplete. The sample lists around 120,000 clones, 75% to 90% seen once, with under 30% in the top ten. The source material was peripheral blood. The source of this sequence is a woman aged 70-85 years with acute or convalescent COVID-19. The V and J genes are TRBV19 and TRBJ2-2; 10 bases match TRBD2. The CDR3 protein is CASTLAGVSTGELFF. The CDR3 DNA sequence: TGTGCCAGTACCCTAGCGGGGGTATCAACCGGGGAGCTGTTTTTT.